Presented here are 5 T cell receptor beta chains from one specimen sequenced in a study of shared T cell receptors in the human thymus. Measured with immunoSEQ multiplex PCR; TCRdb has only the in-frame clones, and not every one. The sample lists hundreds of thousands of clones, roughly 88% occurring once. These sequences were also reported in another study, on human thymus T cells.

Sequenced sample: thymocytes. All receptors derive from a boy younger than two with a congenital heart defect.

As for this clone: At one boundary the junction diverges from the germline segment, which might be a read error. The J gene is TRBJ2-7, the V gene TRBV5-1; 10 nucleotides align to TRBD1. Germline V gives CDR1 SGHRS, CDR2 YFSETQ. The CDR3 runs 14 residues. The CDR3 here is CASTLTGGQYEQYF. The CDR3 DNA follows: TGCGCCAGCACCTTGACAGGGGGCCAGTACGAGCAGTACTTC.

The chain has TRBV7-9 and TRBJ2-2; no definite D call. Germline CDR1 SEHNR, CDR2 FQNEAQ (reference sequence). This CDR3 spans 14 amino acids. Trimming cost V 1 base and J 5 bases, with 8 bases left between them. The CDR3 reads CASSLVSKTGELFF. The CDR3 bases are TGTGCCAGCAGCTTAGTGTCTAAAACCGGGGAGCTGTTTTTT.

The chain carries TRBV7-9 and TRBJ2-7; 10 bases line up with TRBD2. This CDR3 has 16 residues. CDR1 is SEHNR, CDR2 FQNEAQ, per germline (reference sequence). The ends lost 4 bases at V and 5 bases at J; junction bases unmatched: 11. DNA of the CDR3: TGTGCCAGCAGCTCCGAACCGGGACTAGCGCCGCACGAGCAGTACTTC. Translation gives CASSSEPGLAPHEQYF.

The V call is TRBV29-1, the J call TRBJ2-1, with 9 bases identical to TRBD1. CDR3 size: 18 residues. Germline-derived CDR1 and CDR2 are SQVTM and ANQGSEA. J lost 6 bases, V lost 4 bases, and 19 bases had no gene match. The CDR3 spells CSVVRHRRGQGPPNEQFF. The CDR3 DNA reads as TGCAGCGTTGTCCGCCATCGTAGGGGACAGGGACCCCCCAATGAGCAGTTCTTC.

The chain combines TRBV27 with TRBJ2-1, with a weak D call TRBD1 (5 bases). The CDR3 is made up of 16 amino acids. V was clipped by 4 bases and J by 2 bases, with 15 bases between them. From germline, CDR1 is MNHEY and CDR2 SMNVEV (reference sequence). This CDR3 is CASSSPDSITYNEQFF. As DNA, the CDR3 is TGTGCCAGCAGTTCTCCTGACAGTATCACCTACAATGAGCAGTTCTTC.